This TCR beta chain was found in a study of blood T cells in healthy people across ages. The study recruited healthy Caucasian donors from Russia who were aged about 6 to 95. Findings and limits, study-wide: The recorded TCR beta diversity per million T cells decreased in a roughly linear manner with age. Because donor CMV status was unknown, expanded clonotype changes were possibly confounded.

CDR1 and CDR2 from the germline V gene are SGHVS and FQNEAQ. With 1 base clipped from V and 2 bases from J, the junction kept 8 bases outside the gene matches. The length of the CDR3 is 17 residues. This clonotype was seen more than once but under ten times. Antigen unknown. Alongside a J-beta primer mix, a sample-barcoded 5' primer served in a second PCR lasting 7 to 11 cycles. The authors tagged each cDNA molecule using a template-switch adaptor with 12 random nucleotides. TCRdb ran MiXCR on the 5' RACE reads and lists one entry per CDR3 protein. The sample has about 1,500,000 distinct CDR3 sequences; approximately 30% are singletons.

This clonotype was sampled from a woman in her twenties or thirties in good health. The chain has TRBV7-8 and TRBJ2-5; TRBD2 aligns across 9 bases. What was sequenced was blood. This CDR3 reads CASSLEMGGREQETQYF. The CDR3 DNA is TGTGCCAGCAGCTTAGAGATGGGCGGGAGGGAACAAGAGACCCAGTACTTC.